This T cell receptor (beta chain) was captured in a study of shared clonotypes between healthy human individuals. V gave up 5 bases and J gave up 5 bases, with 15 bases separating them. The CDR3 contains 14 residues. Germline lookup yields CDR1 MDHEN and CDR2 SYDVKM. The method was immunoSEQ multiplex PCR; TCRdb's version includes in-frame clones alone and lacks a portion of them. Of over a million clones detected, 65% to 75% appear once; the ten largest clones hold 1.5%. What was sequenced was memory CD4+ T cells sorted from blood. The subset is: CD45RA-negative fraction. This clonotype originated in a man aged 18-30 years in good health. The chain carries TRBV28 and TRBJ2-5; D not certain. CDR3 bases: TGTGCCAGCAGTCTTCCCGACGGCATCGAGACCCAGTACTTC. Its protein is CASSLPDGIETQYF.